This T cell receptor beta chain was captured in a study of blood T cell repertoires in COVID-19 (TCRdb year 2020). Looking at the study overall: Samples from collaborators originated in the United States, Italy and Spain and spanned both the acute and convalescent phases of COVID-19. Where available, HLA class I and class II types were taken from metadata supplied by the sample provider and were not determined by assay-based typing. The repertoires were released in a freely available public database intended as a resource for research on the immune response to SARS-CoV-2. The dataset comprised deeply sampled blood TCRbeta repertoires from subjects exposed to, actively infected with, or recovered from COVID-19. A de-identified subject ID, COVID-19 status, age in years and sex were almost always included in the sample metadata. The samples were drawn from two sources: the first 160 participants of the ongoing ImmuneRACE study, and 1,254 subjects contributed by 6 global collaborators. The prospective study material was composed of cDNA or gDNA derived from T cells, B-cell-depleted T cells, or PBMCs. The paper as a whole reports these results and caveats: The amount of clinical and demographic metadata varied by source and participant and was provided uncurated.

Remarks on this clone: The antigen it binds to is not known. No quality values exist for individual bases; no much larger clone is one base distant.

The immunoSEQ Assay, a bias-controlled multiplex PCR, was used to amplify TCRbeta CDR3 regions from genomic DNA. In the paper's pipeline: The number of nucleated cells in each sample was estimated from the amplification of reference gene primers within the assay. Sequence reads were collapsed and filtered to measure the absolute abundance of every unique TCRbeta CDR3 rearrangement. Productive Simpson clonality was computed per sample as the square root of Simpson's diversity index over productive rearrangements. TCRdb provides this immuneACCESS table in a form limited to in-frame rearrangements. Some clones are lacking; in checked studies, under half of them reflect an unresolved V gene, and why the rest are absent is not known. V, J and clone size reflect that table, while D and trimming were determined from the DNA. The sample contains 85,000 to 110,000 clones, around 84% of them found a single time. Together, the top ten hold around 13% of the sample.

Via the germline V gene, CDR1 is LGHNA and CDR2 YNFKEQ. From the cysteine through the phenylalanine, the CDR3 covers 15 amino acids. The DNA shown is the 45-base CDR3, in frame from base 1. V was cut back by 0 bases and J by 8 bases, leaving a gap of 16 bases between them. Whole blood was collected in K2EDTA tubes by collaborating institutions according to the institutions' own protocols. Collaborator samples were shipped for TCRbeta analysis as frozen whole blood, isolated PBMCs, or DNA extracted from either sample type. Source material: peripheral blood. The TCR was taken from a human donor in a cohort sampled during active COVID-19. The V gene is TRBV4-2 and the J gene is TRBJ1-1; the D gene is perhaps TRBD1, on 5 matching bases. The DNA is TGTGCCAGCAGCCAAGATACAGGCGGAGGAGGGGAAGCTTTCTTT. This encodes CASSQDTGGGGEAFF.